The 9 T cell receptor beta chains listed next were all sequenced from one sample in a study of cytomegalovirus exposure and HLA in healthy donors. Both 60 Vbeta primers and 13 Jbeta primers went into the PCR. Libraries were prepared by immunoSEQ multiplex PCR; TCRdb keeps only in-frame clonotypes and omits some of them. The repertoire holds about 130,000 clones, with 80% as singletons. The sample was PBMCs. All receptors derive from a man aged 35 to 55 in good health and CMV-seronegative.

The CDR3 DNA follows: TGTGCCAGTAGTCTGGACAGCCAAGAGACCCAGTACTTC. This translates into CASSLDSQETQYF. V usage is TRBV19 and J usage is TRBJ2-5; a weak D match, TRBD1 (6 bases). Trimming took 5 bases from V and 1 from J, leaving 8 bases between them. The CDR3 spans 13 residues. Germline V gene sequence: CDR1 LNHDA, CDR2 SQIVND (reference sequence). The full variable domain, with the rest looked up from reference TRBV19 and TRBJ2-5, is DGGITQSPKYLFRKEGQNVTLSCEQNLNHDAMYWYRQDPGQGLRLIYYSQIVNDFQKGDIAEGYSVSREKKESFPLTVTSAQKNPTAFYLCASSLDSQETQYFGPGTRLLVL.

The rearrangement links TRBV28 to TRBJ1-1; D gene uncertain. This CDR3 has 12 amino acids. V gave up 1 base and J gave up 4 bases, with 4 bases separating them. Germline V lookup: CDR1 MDHEN, CDR2 SYDVKM. The CDR3 is CASSLSSTEAFF. Here the CDR3 DNA reads TGTGCCAGCAGTTTATCGTCCACTGAAGCTTTCTTT.

The chain uses TRBV11-2 and TRBJ2-1; 10 bases line up with TRBD1. With V trimmed by 5 bases and J by 12 bases, 4 bases remained unmatched. Per the germline V gene, CDR1 is SGHAT and CDR2 is FQNNGV. The CDR3 extends over 12 amino acids. The CDR3 DNA reads as TGTGCCAGCAGCACCGGGGACAGGGGGCAGTTCTTC. Translated, it gives CASSTGDRGQFF.

This rearrangement joins TRBV7-2 to TRBJ2-7; TRBD1 aligns across 8 bases. Losses at the gene ends were 5 bases for V and 3 bases for J; bases not matched to a gene: 6. The CDR3 loop spans 14 amino acids. Germline values: CDR1 SGHTA, CDR2 FQGNSA. This chain's CDR3 is CASSPGTGRYEQYF. DNA of the CDR3: TGTGCCAGCAGCCCCGGGACAGGTCGCTACGAGCAGTACTTC.

V is TRBV14 and J is TRBJ2-5; 8 nucleotides align to TRBD2. Germline CDR1 is SGHDN and CDR2 is FVKESK. The junction had 11 bases not matched to a gene; V was cut back by 4 bases and J by 7 bases. The CDR3 contains 15 residues. For the CDR3, the DNA is TGTGCCAGCAGCCTGGACTTGAAAAGCGGGGGGACCCAGTACTTC. Protein: CASSLDLKSGGTQYF.

V is TRBV2 and J is TRBJ2-5, with unresolved D. Germline V gives CDR1 SNHLY, CDR2 FYNNEI. The CDR3 sequence is 14 residues long. Between the trimmed V and J ends, which lost 6 bases and 4 bases, there was a span of 15 bases. This CDR3 is CASSPRVAIETQYF. The CDR3 region has the DNA TGTGCCAGCAGCCCTCGGGTTGCGATAGAGACCCAGTACTTC.

The chain has TRBV5-1 and TRBJ2-5; D call uncertain. The CDR3 totals 13 residues. Deletions cut 0 bases from V and 0 bases from J, with 3 bases between. Germline values: CDR1 SGHRS, CDR2 YFSETQ. The CDR3 DNA reads TGCGCCAGCAGCTTGGTATACCAAGAGACCCAGTACTTC. This gives the protein CASSLVYQETQYF.

The chain has TRBV5-5 and TRBJ2-4; TRBD1 matches at 12 bases. This CDR3 is built from 14 residues. Germline V gives CDR1 SGHKS, CDR2 YYEKEE (reference sequence). V gave up 0 bases and J gave up 9 bases; unmatched junction bases: 1. DNA of the CDR3: TGTGCCAGCAGCTTGGGGGACAGGGGGCTCATTCAGTACTTC. Protein product: CASSLGDRGLIQYF.

The chain carries TRBV5-1 and TRBJ1-3; a possible D gene is TRBD1 (6 bases). Germline V gives CDR1 SGHRS, CDR2 YFSETQ. V shed 3 bases and J shed 0 bases, with 10 bases lying between them. CDR3 length: 15 residues. CDR3 in amino acids: CASSSTGDSGNTIYF. The CDR3 bases are TGCGCCAGCAGCTCGACAGGCGACTCTGGAAACACCATATATTTT.